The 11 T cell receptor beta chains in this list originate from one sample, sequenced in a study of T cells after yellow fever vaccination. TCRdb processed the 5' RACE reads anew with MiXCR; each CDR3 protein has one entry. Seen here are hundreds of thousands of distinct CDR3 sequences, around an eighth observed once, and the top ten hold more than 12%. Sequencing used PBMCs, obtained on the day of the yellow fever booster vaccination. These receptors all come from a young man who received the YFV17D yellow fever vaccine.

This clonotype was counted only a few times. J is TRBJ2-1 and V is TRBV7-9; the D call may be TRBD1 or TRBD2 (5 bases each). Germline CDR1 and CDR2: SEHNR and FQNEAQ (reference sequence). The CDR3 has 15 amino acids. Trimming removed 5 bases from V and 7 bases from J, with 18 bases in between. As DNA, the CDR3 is TGTGCCAGCAGCCCCCGGGACGGCCTCATTAATGAGCAGTTCTTC. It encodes CASSPRDGLINEQFF.

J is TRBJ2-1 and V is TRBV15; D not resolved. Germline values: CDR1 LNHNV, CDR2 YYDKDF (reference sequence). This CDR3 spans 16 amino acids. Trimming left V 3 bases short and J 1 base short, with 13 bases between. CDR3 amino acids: CATSSQEFRSYNEQFF. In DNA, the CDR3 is TGTGCCACCAGCAGCCAGGAGTTTAGGTCCTACAATGAGCAGTTCTTC.

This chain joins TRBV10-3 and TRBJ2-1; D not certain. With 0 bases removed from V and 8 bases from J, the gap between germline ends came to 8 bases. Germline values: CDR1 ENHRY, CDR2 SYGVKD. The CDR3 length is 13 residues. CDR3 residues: CAISESSEDEQFF. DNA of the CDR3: TGTGCCATCAGTGAGTCGTCTGAGGATGAGCAGTTCTTC.

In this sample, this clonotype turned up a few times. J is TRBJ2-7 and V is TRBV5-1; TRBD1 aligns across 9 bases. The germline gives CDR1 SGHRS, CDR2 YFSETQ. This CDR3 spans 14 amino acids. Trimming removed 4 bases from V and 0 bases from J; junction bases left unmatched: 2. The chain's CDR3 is CASSRQGDSYEQYF. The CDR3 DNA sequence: TGCGCCAGCAGCAGACAGGGGGACTCCTACGAGCAGTACTTC.

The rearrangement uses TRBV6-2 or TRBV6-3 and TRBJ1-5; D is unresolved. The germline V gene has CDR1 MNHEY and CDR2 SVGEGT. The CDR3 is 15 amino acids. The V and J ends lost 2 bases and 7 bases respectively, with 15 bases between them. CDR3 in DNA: TGTGCCAGCAGTTACGCGGCAGGCTTAGGGCAGCCCCAGCATTTT. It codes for CASSYAAGLGQPQHF.

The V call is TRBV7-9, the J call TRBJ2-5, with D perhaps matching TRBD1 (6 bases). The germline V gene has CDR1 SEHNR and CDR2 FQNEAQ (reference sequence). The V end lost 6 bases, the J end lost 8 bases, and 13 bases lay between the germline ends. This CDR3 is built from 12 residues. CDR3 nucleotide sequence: TGTGCCAGCAGTAAATACAGGGACACCCAGTACTTC. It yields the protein CASSKYRDTQYF.

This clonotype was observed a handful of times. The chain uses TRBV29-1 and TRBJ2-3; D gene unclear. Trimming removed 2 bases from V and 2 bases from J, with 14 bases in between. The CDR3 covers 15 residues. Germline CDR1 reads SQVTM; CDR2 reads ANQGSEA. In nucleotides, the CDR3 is TGCAGCGTTGAATCCACTCCCACACCCACAGATACGCAGTATTTT. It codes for CSVESTPTPTDTQYF.

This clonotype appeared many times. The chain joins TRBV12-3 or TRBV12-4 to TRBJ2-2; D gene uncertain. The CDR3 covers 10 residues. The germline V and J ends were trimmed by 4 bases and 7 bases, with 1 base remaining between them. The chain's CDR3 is CASSYGELFF. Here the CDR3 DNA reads TGTGCCAGCAGTTACGGGGAGCTGTTTTTT.

CDR3 coding DNA: TGCGCCAGCAGTAATTCCGGGACTACCCCCTATGAGCAGTTCTTC. Protein sequence: CASSNSGTTPYEQFF. The chain couples TRBV10-1 to TRBJ2-1; TRBD2 aligns across 7 bases. The trim removed 5 bases at V and 8 bases at J, leaving 12 bases unmatched. CDR1 and CDR2 (germline): WNHNN, SYGVQD (reference sequence). The CDR3 sequence is 15 residues long.

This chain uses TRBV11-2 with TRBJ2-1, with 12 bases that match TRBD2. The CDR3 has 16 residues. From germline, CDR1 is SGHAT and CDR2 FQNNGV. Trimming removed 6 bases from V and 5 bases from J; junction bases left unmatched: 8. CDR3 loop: CASSYQGLAGNNEQFF. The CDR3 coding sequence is TGTGCCAGCAGTTACCAGGGACTAGCGGGCAACAATGAGCAGTTCTTC.

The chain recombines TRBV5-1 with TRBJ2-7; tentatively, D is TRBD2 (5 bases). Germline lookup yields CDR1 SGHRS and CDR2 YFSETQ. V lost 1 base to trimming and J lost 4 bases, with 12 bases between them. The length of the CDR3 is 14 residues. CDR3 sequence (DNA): TGCGCCAGCAGCTTGATTCGGGAAGGGTACGAGCAGTACTTC. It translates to CASSLIREGYEQYF.